A selection of T cell receptor beta chains follows, all from one sample in a study of T cells after yellow fever vaccination. From the 5' RACE reads, TCRdb called clonotypes with MiXCR, one entry per CDR3 protein. Found here are about 580,000 distinct CDR3 sequences, about a sixth of them singletons; the top ten hold roughly 17%. Specimen: PBMCs, collected more than 4 days after the first yellow fever vaccination. Source of these receptors: a man in his late teens or twenties who received the YFV17D yellow fever vaccine. CDR3s include the opening cysteine and the closing phenylalanine or tryptophan. The D gene is left open where the match is weak. Size values are once, few and many counts, or a class for expanded clones, and some rows have none.

d_call: NA
clone_size: many
j_call: TRBJ2-3
v_call: TRBV5-8
cdr3_aa: CASSLAPGHWMSDTQYF
cdr3_nt: TGTGCCAGCAGCTTGGCCCCGGGACATTGGATGTCCGATACGCAGTATTTT

d_call: NA
clone_size: few
j_call: TRBJ1-6
v_call: TRBV9
cdr3_aa: CASSVGGRQSNSPLHF
cdr3_nt: TGTGCCAGCAGCGTAGGGGGTAGACAGTCTAATTCACCCCTCCACTTT

d_call: TRBD2
clone_size: NA
j_call: TRBJ2-3
v_call: TRBV6-2/TRBV6-3
cdr3_aa: CASSYRGTSGGAVKTDTQYF
cdr3_nt: TGTGCCAGCAGTTACCGAGGGACTAGCGGGGGGGCCGTTAAGACAGATACGCAGTATTTT

d_call: NA
clone_size: NA
j_call: TRBJ2-2
v_call: TRBV6-1
cdr3_aa: CASKRPGVTGELFF
cdr3_nt: TGTGCCAGCAAAAGACCCGGGGTTACCGGGGAGCTGTTTTTT

d_call: NA
clone_size: few
j_call: TRBJ1-2
v_call: TRBV7-9
cdr3_aa: CASSLAGHGYTF
cdr3_nt: TGTGCCAGCAGCTTAGCAGGGCACGGCTACACCTTC

d_call: TRBD2
clone_size: NA
j_call: TRBJ2-3
v_call: TRBV12-3/TRBV12-4
cdr3_aa: CASRLAGGISTDTQYF
cdr3_nt: TGTGCCAGCAGACTAGCGGGGGGGATTAGCACAGATACGCAGTATTTT

d_call: TRBD2
clone_size: NA
j_call: TRBJ2-1
v_call: TRBV7-2
cdr3_aa: CASSLVSTSGGRNEQFF
cdr3_nt: TGTGCCAGCAGCTTAGTCTCTACTAGCGGGGGCCGCAATGAGCAGTTCTTC

d_call: TRBD2
clone_size: NA
j_call: TRBJ2-3
v_call: TRBV2
cdr3_aa: CASSAERGVTDTQYF
cdr3_nt: TGTGCCAGCAGTGCAGAGCGGGGGGTCACAGATACGCAGTATTTT

d_call: TRBD1
clone_size: NA
j_call: TRBJ2-7
v_call: TRBV12-3/TRBV12-4
cdr3_aa: CASSPQGILAYEQYF
cdr3_nt: TGTGCCAGCAGTCCACAGGGGATCCTTGCCTACGAGCAGTACTTC

d_call: TRBD1
clone_size: NA
j_call: TRBJ1-5
v_call: TRBV6-1
cdr3_aa: CASRPDRALKAQHF
cdr3_nt: TGTGCCAGCAGACCGGACAGGGCATTAAAGGCCCAGCATTTT

d_call: NA
clone_size: few
j_call: TRBJ2-1
v_call: TRBV12-3/TRBV12-4
cdr3_aa: CASRAGQRYNEQFF
cdr3_nt: TGTGCCAGCAGGGCGGGACAGAGGTACAATGAGCAGTTCTTC

d_call: NA
clone_size: many
j_call: TRBJ1-2
v_call: TRBV7-9
cdr3_aa: CASSSAGGYGYTF
cdr3_nt: TGTGCCAGCAGCTCCGCAGGCGGGTATGGCTACACCTTC

d_call: NA
clone_size: few
j_call: TRBJ1-1
v_call: TRBV9
cdr3_aa: CASSVGSVGTEAFF
cdr3_nt: TGTGCCAGCAGCGTAGGTAGCGTAGGCACTGAAGCTTTCTTT